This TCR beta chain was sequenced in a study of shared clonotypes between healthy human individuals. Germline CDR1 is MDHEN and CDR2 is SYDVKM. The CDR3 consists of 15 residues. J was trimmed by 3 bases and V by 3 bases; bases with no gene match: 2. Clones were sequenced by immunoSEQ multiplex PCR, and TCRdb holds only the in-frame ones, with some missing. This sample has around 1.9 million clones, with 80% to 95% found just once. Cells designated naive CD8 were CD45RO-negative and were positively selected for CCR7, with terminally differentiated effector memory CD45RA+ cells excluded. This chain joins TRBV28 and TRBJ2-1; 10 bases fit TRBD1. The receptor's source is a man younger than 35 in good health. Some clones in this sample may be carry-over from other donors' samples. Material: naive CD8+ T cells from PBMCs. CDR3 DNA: TGTGCCAGCAGTTTCGGGACAGGGGTCTACAATGAGCAGTTCTTC. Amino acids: CASSFGTGVYNEQFF.